These 22 T cell receptor beta chains were all obtained from the same sample, sequenced in a study of control samples from healthy donors and cancer patients. Assay used: immunoSEQ multiplex PCR; TCRdb lists only in-frame clones, some missing. The table includes 170,000 or so clones, around 90% detected once. The sample was blood. The receptors shown here come from a woman aged 45-65 years in good health.

This chain uses TRBV29-1 with TRBJ2-1; the match to TRBD2 covers 12 bases. The CDR3 is 15 amino acids. Trimming at V came to 4 bases and at J to 7 bases, leaving 8 bases not matched to a gene. Germline CDR1 and CDR2: SQVTM and ANQGSEA. CDR3 amino acids: CSVGVTSGRTNEQFF. The CDR3 nucleotides read TGCAGCGTTGGGGTTACTAGCGGGAGGACGAATGAGCAGTTCTTC.

The chain has TRBV6-5 and TRBJ2-1; tentatively, D is TRBD1 (6 bases). Germline-derived CDR1 and CDR2 are MNHEY and SVGAGI. V lost 4 bases, J lost 8 bases, and 9 bases lay in between. CDR3 length equals 12 residues. The CDR3 spells CASSSPGDEQFF. The CDR3 bases are TGTGCCAGCAGTTCCCCAGGGGATGAGCAGTTCTTC.

The chain links TRBV19 to TRBJ2-5; 10 positions match TRBD1. Trimming cost V 5 bases and J 5 bases; bases outside gene matches: 8. The CDR3 covers 15 residues. In germline, CDR1 is LNHDA, CDR2 SQIVND (reference sequence). The CDR3 loop reads CASSPGQGVGETQYF. In DNA form, the CDR3 reads TGTGCCAGTAGTCCCGGACAGGGGGTCGGGGAGACCCAGTACTTC.

The rearrangement uses TRBV11-2 and TRBJ1-3; tentative D call: TRBD1 (5 bases). The CDR3 runs to 15 residues. V was trimmed by 1 base and J by 4 bases, leaving 11 bases between them. Germline V gene lookup returns CDR1 SGHAT and CDR2 FQNNGV. CDR3 protein: CASSLVGTLGNTIYF. As DNA, the CDR3 is TGTGCCAGCAGCTTAGTCGGGACTTTGGGAAACACCATATATTTT.

Regarding this clone: Additional DNA sequences in this sample encode the identical CDR3. The chain couples TRBV4-3 to TRBJ1-2, with D unclear. Germline V gives CDR1 LGHNA, CDR2 YSLEER. There are 13 residues in the CDR3. V was pared by 0 bases and J by 4 bases, with 6 bases between. The CDR3 loop is CASSQDSGYGYTF. DNA of the CDR3: TGCGCCAGCAGCCAAGATTCGGGCTATGGCTACACCTTC.

The rearrangement joins TRBV4-1 to TRBJ2-5; D possibly matches TRBD1 or TRBD2 (5 bases each). Germline CDR1 and CDR2: MGHRA and YSYEKL. CDR3 length: 14 amino acids. V lost 1 base to trimming and J lost 5 bases, with 11 bases between them. The CDR3 is CASSQGGVRETQYF. CDR3 DNA sequence: TGCGCCAGCAGCCAAGGAGGGGTCAGGGAGACCCAGTACTTC.

This sequence joins TRBV10-3 and TRBJ1-3; possible D gene TRBD1, 6 bases. CDR1 is ENHRY and CDR2 is SYGVKD in the germline V gene. With 4 bases removed from V and 4 bases from J, the gap between germline ends came to 14 bases. The CDR3 is 15 amino acids. The CDR3 nucleotides read TGTGCCATCAGTGGGCCAGGGGCAGGAGGAAACACCATATATTTT. Protein product: CAISGPGAGGNTIYF.

The rearrangement joins TRBV4-3 to TRBJ2-7; 9 bases are a match to TRBD1. Unmatched junction bases numbered 8, after V lost 1 base and J lost 7 bases. The germline V gene encodes CDR1 LGHNA and CDR2 YSLEER. The CDR3 is 15 residues long. The CDR3 spells CASSQVVTGGPEQYF. The DNA for the CDR3 is TGCGCCAGCAGCCAAGTCGTGACAGGGGGGCCGGAGCAGTACTTC.

The chain combines TRBV25-1 with TRBJ1-2; D remains unclear. The V and J ends lost 5 bases and 4 bases respectively, with 11 bases between them. The CDR3 runs 13 residues. From germline, CDR1 is MGHDK and CDR2 SYGVNS. CDR3: CASSPEGFYGYTF. CDR3 coding DNA: TGTGCCAGCAGTCCCGAGGGTTTCTATGGCTACACCTTC.

The rearrangement uses TRBV7-2 and TRBJ2-5; TRBD1 might be the D (6 bases). The germline CDR1 and CDR2 sequences are SGHTA and FQGNSA. The CDR3 spans 14 residues. The V gene lost 3 bases and the J gene lost 2 bases, with 10 bases spanning the gap. For the CDR3, the DNA is TGTGCCAGCAGCTTGGTCCAGGGGCAAGAGACCCAGTACTTC. Translating gives CASSLVQGQETQYF. Based on the CDR3 plus reference TRBV7-2 and TRBJ2-5, the full variable domain is GAGVSQSPSNKVTEKGKDVELRCDPISGHTALYWYRQSLGQGLEFLIYFQGNSAPDKSGLPSDRFSAERTGGSVSTLTIQRTQQEDSAVYLCASSLVQGQETQYFGPGTRLLVL.

The chain recombines TRBV6-6 with TRBJ1-2; D is unclear. The CDR3 runs to 16 residues. The germline gives CDR1 MNHNY, CDR2 SVGAGI (reference sequence). Trimming removed 0 bases at V and 4 bases at J, with 15 bases between. The CDR3 protein is CASSYSIPGSGYGYTF. The DNA of the CDR3 is TGTGCCAGCAGTTACTCTATCCCCGGTAGTGGCTATGGCTACACCTTC.

The rearrangement links TRBV11-2 to TRBJ1-5; the D is unclear. V was cut by 1 base and J by 4 bases, with 8 bases left in between. The CDR3 length is 14 residues. Germline V gene lookup returns CDR1 SGHAT and CDR2 FQNNGV. CDR3 DNA: TGTGCCAGCAGCTTAGGACACGGGAATCAGCCCCAGCATTTT. Protein sequence: CASSLGHGNQPQHF.

The genes are TRBV5-1 and TRBJ1-4; D is possibly TRBD1 (5 bases). CDR1 and CDR2 from the germline V gene are SGHRS and YFSETQ. Trimming cost V 4 bases and J 7 bases, with 17 bases left between them. The CDR3 spans 15 residues. The CDR3 loop is CASSPGPDVGEKLFF. The CDR3 bases are TGCGCCAGCAGCCCAGGGCCGGACGTGGGTGAAAAACTGTTTTTT.

The chain joins TRBV20-1 to TRBJ2-7; D unclear. V was cut by 5 bases and J by 5 bases, with 10 bases left in between. Looked up from germline, CDR1 is DFQATT and CDR2 is SNEGSKA (reference sequence). This CDR3 has 11 residues. The CDR3 loop reads CSADGDNEQYF. CDR3 coding DNA: TGCAGTGCTGATGGCGACAACGAGCAGTACTTC.

The chain employs TRBV3-1 (or the pseudogene TRBV3-2) and TRBJ1-5, with unresolved D. This CDR3 has 14 amino acids. CDR1 and CDR2 (germline): LGHDT, YNNKEL (reference sequence). Trimming stripped 6 bases from V and 1 base from J, with 10 bases between. CDR3 sequence: CASRKAGSNQPQHF. In DNA, the CDR3 is TGTGCCAGCAGGAAGGCTGGAAGCAATCAGCCCCAGCATTTT.

In this sample, this clone turned up once. The V gene is TRBV24-1, the J gene TRBJ1-5, with TRBD1 identical over 7 bases. Germline V gene sequence: CDR1 KGHDR, CDR2 SFDVKD. The V and J ends lost 3 bases and 5 bases, in that order; junction bases with no gene match: 9. CDR3 length: 16 amino acids. As DNA, the CDR3 is TGTGCCACCAGTGATCAGACAGGGCCTCAGGATCAGCCCCAGCATTTT. Its translation: CATSDQTGPQDQPQHF.

V usage is TRBV28 and J usage is TRBJ2-1; possible D gene TRBD2, 5 bases. The germline V gene has CDR1 MDHEN and CDR2 SYDVKM. The CDR3 is 13 amino acids. Deletions cut 11 bases from V and 1 base from J, with 12 bases between. As DNA, the CDR3 is TGTGCCGTAGGAGGTAGTTCCTACAATGAGCAGTTCTTC. Encoded protein: CAVGGSSYNEQFF.

V and J are TRBV6-2 or TRBV6-3 and TRBJ2-7; D may be TRBD1 (5 bases). Trimming pared 4 bases from V and 4 bases from J, leaving 5 bases between. CDR3 size: 11 residues. The germline gives CDR1 MNHEY, CDR2 SVGEGT. CDR3: CASSWTYEQYF. The CDR3 bases are TGTGCCAGCAGTTGGACATACGAGCAGTACTTC.

This rearrangement joins TRBV12-5 to TRBJ1-5, with D perhaps TRBD1 (5 bases). The V and J ends lost 6 bases and 3 bases respectively, with 6 bases between them. Germline lookup yields CDR1 LGHNT and CDR2 FRNRAP. The CDR3 totals 12 residues. The CDR3 region is CASGRDNQPQHF. In DNA, the CDR3 is TGTGCTAGTGGCAGGGACAATCAGCCCCAGCATTTT.

The V gene is TRBV6-5, the J gene TRBJ1-1, with D uncertain. The CDR3 has 14 amino acids. Germline lookup yields CDR1 MNHEY and CDR2 SVGAGI. V was trimmed by 7 bases and J by 4 bases, leaving 16 bases between them. The CDR3 here is CASTLLAGSTEAFF. As DNA, the CDR3 is TGTGCCAGCACCTTGCTGGCGGGGAGCACTGAAGCTTTCTTT.

The table lists this clone with a count of one. This chain connects TRBV27 to TRBJ2-1; 7 bases are shared with TRBD2. Trimming removed 5 bases from V and 8 bases from J; junction bases left unmatched: 15. The CDR3 is 16 amino acids. The germline gives CDR1 MNHEY, CDR2 SMNVEV (reference sequence). In nucleotides, the CDR3 is TGTGCCAGCAGTCAGGAAACGCAGGGAGGGTCGTATGAGCAGTTCTTC. The encoded protein is CASSQETQGGSYEQFF.

This rearrangement joins TRBV10-3 to TRBJ2-3; D is unresolved. Trimming cost V 3 bases and J 4 bases, with 2 bases left between them. Germline CDR1 is ENHRY and CDR2 is SYGVKD. The CDR3 extends over 11 amino acids. The CDR3 protein is CAISDADTQYF. CDR3 sequence (DNA): TGTGCCATCAGTGATGCAGATACGCAGTATTTT.